This T cell receptor beta chain was found in a study of blood T cell repertoires in COVID-19. Turning to the study itself: Sources were T cells, B-cell-depleted T cells, or PBMCs; the material itself was cDNA or gDNA.

V lost 0 bases, J lost 5 bases, and 14 bases lay in between. CDR3 length: 15 residues. CDR1 SGHDT and CDR2 YYEEEE come from the germline V gene. The study recruited people aged roughly 18 to 95 years across 24 US areas. Sequencing was performed with immunoSEQ multiplex PCR; in TCRdb, only in-frame clones are kept and a portion is missing. This repertoire shows 200,000 to 250,000 clones, just over 85% found once; its top ten account for about 4%. What was sequenced was PBMCs or T cells enriched from blood (not recorded which). The TCR originated in a woman in her 40s with acute COVID-19. The rearrangement joins TRBV5-6 to TRBJ1-2, with TRBD1 as a possible D gene (5 bases). The CDR3 DNA is TGTGCCAGCAGCTTGGAAAGGGCCAGGGAATATGGCTACACCTTC. It codes for CASSLERAREYGYTF.